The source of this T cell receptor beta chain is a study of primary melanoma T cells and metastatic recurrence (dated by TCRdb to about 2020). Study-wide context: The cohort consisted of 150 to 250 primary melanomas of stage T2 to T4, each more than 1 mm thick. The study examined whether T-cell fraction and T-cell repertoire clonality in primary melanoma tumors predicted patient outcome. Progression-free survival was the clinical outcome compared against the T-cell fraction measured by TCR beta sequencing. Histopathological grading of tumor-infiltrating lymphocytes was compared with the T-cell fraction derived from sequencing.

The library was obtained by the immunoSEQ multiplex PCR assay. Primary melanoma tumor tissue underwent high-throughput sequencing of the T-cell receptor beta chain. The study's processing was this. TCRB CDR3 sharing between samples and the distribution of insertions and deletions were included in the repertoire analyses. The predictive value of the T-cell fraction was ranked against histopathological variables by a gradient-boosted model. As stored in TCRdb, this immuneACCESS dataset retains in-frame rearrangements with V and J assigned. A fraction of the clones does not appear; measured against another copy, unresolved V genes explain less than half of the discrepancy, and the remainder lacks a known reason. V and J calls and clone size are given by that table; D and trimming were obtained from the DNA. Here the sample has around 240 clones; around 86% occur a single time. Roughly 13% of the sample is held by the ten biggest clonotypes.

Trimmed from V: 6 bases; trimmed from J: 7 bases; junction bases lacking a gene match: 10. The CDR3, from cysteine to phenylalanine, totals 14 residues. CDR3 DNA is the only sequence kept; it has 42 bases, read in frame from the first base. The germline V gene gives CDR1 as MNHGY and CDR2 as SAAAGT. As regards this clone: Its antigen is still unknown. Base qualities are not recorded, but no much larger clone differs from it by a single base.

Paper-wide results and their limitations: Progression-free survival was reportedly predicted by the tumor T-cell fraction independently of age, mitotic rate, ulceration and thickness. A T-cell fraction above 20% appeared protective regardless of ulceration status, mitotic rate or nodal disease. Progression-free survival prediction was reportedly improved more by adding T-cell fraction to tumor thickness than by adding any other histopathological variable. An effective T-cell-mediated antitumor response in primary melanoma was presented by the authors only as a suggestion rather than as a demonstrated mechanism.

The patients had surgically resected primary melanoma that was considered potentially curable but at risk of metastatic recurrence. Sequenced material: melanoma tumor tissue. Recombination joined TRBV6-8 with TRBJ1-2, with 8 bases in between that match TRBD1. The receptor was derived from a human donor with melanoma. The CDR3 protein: CASSLTNTGGGYTF. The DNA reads TGTGCCAGCAGCCTAACGAACACAGGGGGTGGCTACACCTTC.